The 16 T cell receptor beta chains given below trace back to one sample, sequenced in a study of CD8+ T cells in alopecia areata. Following RNA extraction, reverse transcription yielded cDNA that acted as the sequencing template. Some clones are missing from TCRdb's copy, which holds only in-frame ones; the method was immunoSEQ multiplex PCR. Among hundreds of thousands of clones listed, 45% to 70% were seen once. The treatment is: oral pan-JAK inhibitor, 5-10 mg twice daily. The sequenced sample was CD4+ T cells sorted from blood, obtained at approximately week 52, from a patient treated with tofacitinib. The receptors originated from a human donor with alopecia areata.

The CDR3 region is CAIARGEAKNIQYF. CDR3 DNA: TGTGCCATAGCCCGGGGGGAGGCCAAAAACATTCAGTACTTC. The chain has TRBV5-4 and TRBJ2-4, with 7 positions matching TRBD2. This CDR3 contains 14 residues. The V and J ends lost 9 bases and 1 base, in that order; junction bases with no gene match: 7. Germline loops: CDR1 SGHNT, CDR2 YYREEE (reference sequence).

Worth noting for this clone: The identical CDR3 is also encoded by other nucleotide sequences in the sample. The chain joins TRBV9 to TRBJ2-5, with no clear D. Trimming removed 0 bases from V and 4 bases from J, with 7 bases in between. This CDR3 comprises 13 residues. Germline V lookup: CDR1 SGDLS, CDR2 YYNGEE. The CDR3 here is CASSVDTRETQYF. As DNA, the CDR3 is TGTGCCAGCAGCGTAGACACCCGAGAGACCCAGTACTTC.

This clone came up many times. The chain recombines TRBV2 with TRBJ1-1; D unclear. V lost 5 bases to trimming and J lost 3 bases, with 13 bases between them. CDR1 is SNHLY and CDR2 is FYNNEI in the germline V gene. The CDR3 totals 14 residues. The DNA for the CDR3 is TGTGCCAGCAGTTACCTCGAGCCGGACACTGAAGCTTTCTTT. Residues: CASSYLEPDTEAFF.

The chain links TRBV30 to TRBJ1-1, with 8 bases matching TRBD1. Losses at the gene ends were 8 bases for V and 4 bases for J; bases not matched to a gene: 6. Germline V CDR1 and CDR2: GTSNPN, SVGIG (reference sequence). This CDR3 is built from 12 residues. CDR3: CARNTGGTEAFF. In nucleotides, the CDR3 is TGTGCCCGGAATACAGGGGGCACTGAAGCTTTCTTT.

This chain joins TRBV27 and TRBJ1-2, with 8 bases fitting TRBD1. The germline gives CDR1 MNHEY, CDR2 SMNVEV (reference sequence). V shed 8 bases, J shed 2 bases, and the junction held 4 bases outside the gene matches. This CDR3 is 13 amino acids long. Here the CDR3 reads CASGQGANYGYTF. For the CDR3, the DNA is TGTGCCAGCGGCCAGGGGGCAAACTATGGCTACACCTTC.

This clone was counted between two and nine times. The chain couples TRBV5-1 to TRBJ2-7, with D hard to call. From germline, CDR1 is SGHRS and CDR2 YFSETQ. The CDR3 covers 11 residues. V lost 0 bases and J 6 bases, leaving 4 bases between the germline ends. In DNA, the CDR3 is TGCGCCAGCAGCTTGGCCGCCGAGCAGTACTTC. Translation: CASSLAAEQYF.

The chain carries TRBV7-9 and TRBJ2-5; 11 nucleotides line up with TRBD2. V lost 5 bases and J lost 2; bases outside the gene matches: 4. This CDR3 is 15 amino acids long. From germline, CDR1 is SEHNR and CDR2 FQNEAQ (reference sequence). CDR3 nucleotide sequence: TGTGCCAGCAGCCAGGGACTAGCGGCTCAAGAGACCCAGTACTTC. Its translation is CASSQGLAAQETQYF.

V and J are TRBV9 and TRBJ1-2; D may be TRBD1 (5 bases). The CDR3 is 15 amino acids. Germline values: CDR1 SGDLS, CDR2 YYNGEE. Trimming took off 4 bases at V and 0 bases at J, with 13 bases between the two ends. This chain's CDR3 is CASSTGTAANYGYTF. The CDR3 DNA sequence: TGTGCCAGCAGCACTGGGACCGCGGCTAACTATGGCTACACCTTC.

V gene TRBV5-6 combines with J gene TRBJ2-1, with D unresolved. Germline-derived CDR1 and CDR2 are SGHDT and YYEEEE. The length of the CDR3 is 15 residues. Trimming stripped 0 bases from V and 0 bases from J, with 7 bases between. This CDR3 reads CASSLGVSSYNEQFF. The CDR3, as DNA: TGTGCCAGCAGCTTGGGAGTCAGCTCCTACAATGAGCAGTTCTTC.

About this clone itself: A junction end diverges from the germline sequence, so it may reflect a read error. The chain combines TRBV5-1 with TRBJ2-3; 8 bases fit TRBD1. Germline CDR1 and CDR2: SGHRS and YFSETQ. This CDR3 contains 15 residues. CDR3 nucleotides: TGCGCCAGCAGCTGGAAGGGGACAGGCACGGATACGCAGTATTTT. As protein: CASSWKGTGTDTQYF.

The chain carries TRBV4-3 and TRBJ2-2, with D possibly being TRBD2 (6 bases). The CDR3 consists of 16 residues. Trimming left V 0 bases short and J 0 bases short, with 8 bases between. Germline V CDR1 and CDR2: LGHNA, YSLEER. The CDR3 region has the DNA TGCGCCAGCAGCCAAGATTGGGGGGCGAACACCGGGGAGCTGTTTTTT. Its translation: CASSQDWGANTGELFF.

This CDR3 is CASSQDRQGVGYTF. CDR3 DNA sequence: TGCGCCAGCAGCCAAGATCGGCAGGGGGTTGGCTACACCTTC. The V gene is TRBV4-3, the J gene TRBJ1-2; 7 nucleotides match TRBD1. Germline V gene data show CDR1 as LGHNA and CDR2 as YSLEER. CDR3 length: 14 residues. The V gene end was trimmed by 0 bases and the J gene end by 7 bases; junction bases not matched to a gene: 5.

This clone was counted once. The chain employs TRBV9 and TRBJ1-6, with a weak D call TRBD1 (5 bases). This CDR3 is built from 12 residues. Looked up from germline, CDR1 is SGDLS and CDR2 is YYNGEE. V lost 3 bases to trimming and J lost 12 bases, with 10 bases between them. CDR3 region: CASSAPGLPLHF. The CDR3 DNA reads as TGTGCCAGCAGCGCCCCAGGGTTACCCCTCCACTTT.

The V call is TRBV5-1, the J call TRBJ2-7; 7 nucleotides align to TRBD1. V was clipped by 4 bases and J by 2 bases; unmatched bases: 6. Germline loops: CDR1 SGHRS, CDR2 YFSETQ. This CDR3 spans 14 amino acids. CDR3 residues: CASSGGQPTYEQYF. The DNA of the CDR3 is TGCGCCAGCAGCGGGGGACAGCCAACCTACGAGCAGTACTTC.

This chain joins TRBV2 and TRBJ2-5; TRBD1 is a possible D gene (6 bases). The CDR3 runs 13 residues. CDR1 is SNHLY and CDR2 is FYNNEI in the germline V gene. With 7 bases removed from V and 1 base from J, the gap between germline ends came to 10 bases. CDR3 loop: CASNRDRQETQYF. DNA for the CDR3: TGTGCCAGCAACAGGGACCGCCAAGAGACCCAGTACTTC.

The table lists this clone with a few counts. The gene calls are TRBV19 and TRBJ2-1; TRBD2 matches 8 bases. The CDR3 covers 14 residues. V gave up 9 bases and J gave up 4 bases; unmatched junction bases: 8. CDR1 LNHDA and CDR2 SQIVND come from the germline V gene (reference sequence). CDR3 loop: CASLDAGGYNEQFF. The CDR3 DNA reads as TGTGCCAGCCTTGACGCGGGGGGTTACAATGAGCAGTTCTTC.